This passage covers 15 T cell receptor beta chains from one sample sequenced in a study of blood T cell repertoires in COVID-19. Clones were read by immunoSEQ multiplex PCR, and TCRdb kept only the in-frame ones, dropping some. The sample holds some 99,000 clones, roughly 80% seen once. The specimen sequenced was peripheral blood. All receptors derive from a woman aged 55-69 years with acute or convalescent COVID-19.

CDR3 in DNA: TGTGCCAGCTCGATAGGGAGCACTGAAGCTTTCTTT. This encodes CASSIGSTEAFF. The chain is built from TRBV19 and TRBJ1-1; D gene uncertain. Trimming left V 9 bases short and J 4 bases short, with 12 bases between. This CDR3 is 12 amino acids long. The germline gives CDR1 LNHDA, CDR2 SQIVND (reference sequence).

The rearrangement joins TRBV29-1 to TRBJ1-2; no clear D. The ends were cut back, 3 bases at V and 3 bases at J, with 5 bases in the middle. Germline CDR1 SQVTM, CDR2 ANQGSEA. CDR3 length: 11 residues. This chain's CDR3 is CSVDIDYGYTF. The CDR3 nucleotides read TGCAGCGTTGACATAGACTATGGCTACACCTTC. The whole variable domain, remainder taken from reference TRBV29-1 and TRBJ1-2, is SAVISQKPSRDICQRGTSLTIQCQVDSQVTMMFWYRQQPGQSLTLIATANQGSEATYESGFVIDKFPISRPNLTFSTLTVSNMSPEDSSIYLCSVDIDYGYTFGSGTRLTVV.

The chain links TRBV21-1 to TRBJ2-5; the table's D call TRBD1 went unverified against the DNA. TRBV21-1 is a pseudogene locus. CDR3 size: 11 residues. For the CDR3, the DNA is TGTGCCAGCAGCTCTCAGGGGACCCAGTACTTC. Protein: CASSSQGTQYF.

The V call is TRBV24-1, the J call TRBJ2-3; 9 nucleotides agree with TRBD2. This CDR3 spans 15 amino acids. Germline V gene lookup returns CDR1 KGHDR and CDR2 SFDVKD. V shed 4 bases, J shed 5 bases, and the junction held 6 bases outside the gene matches. CDR3 nucleotide sequence: TGTGCCACCAGTGAGATAGCGGGAGCGGGAGATACGCAGTATTTT. This sequence encodes CATSEIAGAGDTQYF.

The chain employs TRBV5-1 and TRBJ2-7; the D is unclear. The V gene's germline CDR1 is SGHRS and CDR2 YFSETQ. The CDR3 covers 11 residues. V gave up 4 bases and J gave up 4 bases, with 6 bases separating them. The CDR3: CASSGRYEQYF. CDR3 sequence (DNA): TGCGCCAGCAGCGGCAGATACGAGCAGTACTTC.

The CDR3 nucleotides read TGCGCCAGCAGCTTAGGAGGGCTAGGGGCCAACGTCCTGACTTTC. It encodes CASSLGGLGANVLTF. This chain uses TRBV5-1 with TRBJ2-6, with D possibly being TRBD2 (6 bases). The germline V and J ends were trimmed by 2 bases and 4 bases, with 10 bases remaining between them. Germline-derived CDR1 and CDR2 are SGHRS and YFSETQ. This CDR3 comprises 15 residues. The full variable domain, in which reference TRBV5-1 and TRBJ2-6 provide the parts outside the CDR3, is KAGVTQTPRYLIKTRGQQVTLSCSPISGHRSVSWYQQTPGQGLQFLFEYFSETQRNKGNFPGRFSGRQFSNSRSEMNVSTLELGDSALYLCASSLGGLGANVLTFGAGSRLTVL.

This sequence joins TRBV10-2 and TRBJ2-7, with 12 bases identical to TRBD2. CDR1 and CDR2 from the germline V gene are WSHSY and SAAADI. The CDR3 covers 14 residues. The V segment lost 8 bases and the J segment 3 bases; nucleotides outside the gene matches: 5. This chain's CDR3 is CASLRTSGNYEQYF. Here the CDR3 DNA reads TGCGCCAGCCTAAGGACTAGCGGGAACTACGAGCAGTACTTC.

The gene calls are TRBV5-1 and TRBJ2-2; no firm D call. Germline values: CDR1 SGHRS, CDR2 YFSETQ. V dropped 5 bases and J dropped 0 bases, with 11 bases sitting between them. The CDR3 extends over 15 amino acids. DNA for the CDR3: TGCGCCAGCAGTGAAATCGGTACGAACACCGGGGAGCTGTTTTTT. This codes for CASSEIGTNTGELFF.

The V gene is TRBV30, the J gene TRBJ1-1; 12 bases agree with TRBD1. Trimming at V came to 5 bases and at J to 14 bases, leaving 9 bases not matched to a gene. The CDR3 is made up of 12 amino acids. CDR1 GTSNPN and CDR2 SVGIG come from the germline V gene (reference sequence). The CDR3 sequence is CAWGTGGGIGFF. The CDR3 DNA reads TGTGCCTGGGGGACAGGGGGCGGAATCGGCTTCTTT. The whole variable domain, remainder taken from reference TRBV30 and TRBJ1-1, is SQTIHQWPATLVQPVGSPLSLECTVEGTSNPNLYWYRQAAGRGLQLLFYSVGIGQISSEVPQNLSASRPQDRQFILSSKKLLLSDSGFYLCAWGTGGGIGFFGQGTRLTVV.

The chain employs TRBV11-2 and TRBJ1-1; 8 positions agree with TRBD1. CDR1 and CDR2 from the germline V gene are SGHAT and FQNNGV. The CDR3 runs to 16 residues. With V trimmed by 3 bases and J by 1 base, 7 bases remained unmatched. CDR3 region: CASSFRLGQGNTEAFF. The CDR3 nucleotides are TGTGCCAGCAGCTTTAGGCTAGGACAGGGGAACACTGAAGCTTTCTTT.

V is TRBV2 and J is TRBJ1-2; D remains unclear. Between the trimmed V and J ends, which lost 4 bases and 2 bases, there was a span of 8 bases. This CDR3 is built from 13 residues. CDR1 is SNHLY and CDR2 is FYNNEI in the germline V gene. The CDR3 DNA sequence: TGTGCCAGCAGTGTAGAAACCAACTATGGCTACACCTTC. Protein product: CASSVETNYGYTF.

V usage is TRBV27 and J usage is TRBJ2-1; 7 nucleotides align to TRBD1. The CDR3 consists of 15 residues. Germline assignment: CDR1 MNHEY and CDR2 SMNVEV (reference sequence). The J segment lost 5 bases and the V segment lost 5 bases, leaving 9 bases of the junction unmatched. The CDR3 DNA reads TGTGCCAGCAGTCGGGAACCCAGGGGGAACAATGAGCAGTTCTTC. Amino acids: CASSREPRGNNEQFF.

The CDR3 sequence is CASSLGGSETQYF. As DNA, the CDR3 is TGTGCCAGCAGCTTGGGCGGGAGCGAGACCCAGTACTTC. The chain couples TRBV5-6 to TRBJ2-5; 7 bases fit TRBD2. Germline CDR1 SGHDT, CDR2 YYEEEE. The CDR3 consists of 13 residues. V shed 0 bases and J 5 bases; nucleotides not matched to a gene: 1.

The chain has TRBV30 and TRBJ2-1; 9 nucleotides match TRBD2. J gave up 6 bases and V 3 bases, and 6 bases lay outside the gene matches. The CDR3 is made up of 14 amino acids. The germline V gene encodes CDR1 GTSNPN and CDR2 SVGIG (reference sequence). The CDR3: CAWSKGLATNEQFF. CDR3 DNA sequence: TGTGCCTGGAGCAAAGGACTAGCGACCAATGAGCAGTTCTTC.

This clone was recorded once. This chain uses TRBV10-3 with TRBJ2-3; TRBD2 agrees at 10 bases. CDR1 is ENHRY and CDR2 is SYGVKD in the germline V gene. This CDR3 is built from 15 residues. V was pared by 10 bases and J by 4 bases, with 11 bases of the junction left unmatched. The CDR3 DNA follows: TGTGCCACCCAATCATTAGCGGGAGGTTCAGATACGCAGTATTTT. It specifies CATQSLAGGSDTQYF.